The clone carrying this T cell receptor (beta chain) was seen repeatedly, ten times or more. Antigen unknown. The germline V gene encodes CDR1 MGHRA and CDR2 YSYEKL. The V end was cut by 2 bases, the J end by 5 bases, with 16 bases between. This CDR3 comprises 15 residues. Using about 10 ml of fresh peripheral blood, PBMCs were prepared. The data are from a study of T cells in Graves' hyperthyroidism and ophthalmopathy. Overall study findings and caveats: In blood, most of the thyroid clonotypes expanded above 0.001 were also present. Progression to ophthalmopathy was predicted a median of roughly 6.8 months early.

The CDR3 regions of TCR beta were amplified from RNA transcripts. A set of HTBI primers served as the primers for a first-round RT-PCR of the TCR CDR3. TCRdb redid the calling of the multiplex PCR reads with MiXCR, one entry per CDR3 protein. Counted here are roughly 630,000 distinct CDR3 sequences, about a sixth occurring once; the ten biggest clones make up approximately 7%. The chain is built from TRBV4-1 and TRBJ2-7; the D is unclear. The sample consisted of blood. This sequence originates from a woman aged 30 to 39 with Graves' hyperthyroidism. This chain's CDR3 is CASSQTTVLVDEQYF. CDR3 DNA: TGCGCCAGCAGCCAAACCACTGTCTTGGTGGACGAGCAGTACTTC.